The sequence of this T cell receptor (beta chain) was determined in a study of T cell clonality in common variable immunodeficiency. This clone was detected many times. Read sequence stops 3 residues before the CDR3 end, and the germline J gene provides the missing end. Other DNA sequences in the same sample also yield this CDR3. Germline trimming cut 5 bases from V and 0 bases from J; bases unmatched to any gene: 7. The CDR3 runs to 15 residues. CDR1 is MDHEN and CDR2 is SYDVKM in the germline V gene. Data came from immunoSEQ multiplex PCR; TCRdb stores just in-frame clones and leaves some out. The sample has 40,000 to 45,000 clones, none seen only once; the top ten hold about 0.68%.

Sequenced: peripheral blood mononuclear cells. This clonotype originated in a person between 18 and 69 years old in good health. The rearrangement links TRBV28 to TRBJ2-7; TRBD1 agrees at 7 bases. The CDR3 is CASSAGRGFSYEQYF. The sequenced part of the CDR3 DNA is TGTGCCAGCAGTGCTGGCAGGGGGTTCTCCTACGAG.